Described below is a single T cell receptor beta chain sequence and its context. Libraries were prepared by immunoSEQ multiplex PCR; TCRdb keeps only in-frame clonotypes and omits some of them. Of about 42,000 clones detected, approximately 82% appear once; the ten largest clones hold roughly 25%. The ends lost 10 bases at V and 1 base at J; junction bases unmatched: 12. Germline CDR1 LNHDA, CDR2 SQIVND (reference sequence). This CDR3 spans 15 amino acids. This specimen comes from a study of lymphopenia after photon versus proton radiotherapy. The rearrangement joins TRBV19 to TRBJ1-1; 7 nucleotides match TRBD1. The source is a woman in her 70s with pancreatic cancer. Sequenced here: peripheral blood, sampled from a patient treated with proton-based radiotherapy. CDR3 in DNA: TGTGCCACCCAAACAGGGGACCAATGGAACACTGAAGCTTTCTTT. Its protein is CATQTGDQWNTEAFF.